This TCR beta chain was obtained from a study of blood T cell repertoires in COVID-19. The data were produced by immunoSEQ multiplex PCR, yet TCRdb's version contains in-frame clones alone and is incomplete. Altogether tens of thousands of clones are present, roughly 85% being singletons, with the ten largest covering roughly 10%. A single count supports this clone. The CDR3 has 12 residues. Unmatched junction bases numbered 8, after V lost 9 bases and J lost 7 bases. CDR1 is MNHEY and CDR2 is SVGAGI in the germline V gene. The clonotype originates from a human donor in a cohort sampled during active COVID-19. Sequenced sample: peripheral blood. The rearrangement links TRBV6-5 to TRBJ2-7; 8 positions agree with TRBD2. CDR3 sequence: CASEAGVAEQYF. In DNA, the CDR3 is TGTGCCAGTGAAGCGGGAGTGGCGGAGCAGTACTTC.